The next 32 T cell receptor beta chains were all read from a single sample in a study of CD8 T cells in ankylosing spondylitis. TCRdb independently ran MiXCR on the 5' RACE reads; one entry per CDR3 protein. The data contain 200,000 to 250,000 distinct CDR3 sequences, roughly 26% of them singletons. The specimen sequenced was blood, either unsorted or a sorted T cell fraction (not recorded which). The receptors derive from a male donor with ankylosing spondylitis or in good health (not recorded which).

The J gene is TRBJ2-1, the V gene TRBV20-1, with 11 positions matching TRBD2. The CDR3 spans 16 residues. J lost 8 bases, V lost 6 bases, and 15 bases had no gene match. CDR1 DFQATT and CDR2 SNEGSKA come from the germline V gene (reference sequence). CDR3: CSASSSIAGGRYEQFF. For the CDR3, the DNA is TGCAGTGCCAGTTCATCCATAGCGGGAGGGAGGTATGAGCAGTTCTTC.

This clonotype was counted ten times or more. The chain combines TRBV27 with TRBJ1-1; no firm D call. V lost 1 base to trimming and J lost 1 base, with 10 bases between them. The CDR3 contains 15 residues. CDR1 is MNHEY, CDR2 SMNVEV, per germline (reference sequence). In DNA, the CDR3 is TGTGCCAGCAGTTTATTCTCGGGGAGGAACACTGAAGCTTTCTTT. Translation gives CASSLFSGRNTEAFF.

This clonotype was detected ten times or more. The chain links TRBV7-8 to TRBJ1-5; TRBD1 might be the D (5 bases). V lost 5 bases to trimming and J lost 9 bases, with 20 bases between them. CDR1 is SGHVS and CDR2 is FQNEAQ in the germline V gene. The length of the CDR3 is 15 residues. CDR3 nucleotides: TGTGCCAGCAGCGAAACCGGGACGGCGGTAGGGCCCCAGCATTTT. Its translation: CASSETGTAVGPQHF.

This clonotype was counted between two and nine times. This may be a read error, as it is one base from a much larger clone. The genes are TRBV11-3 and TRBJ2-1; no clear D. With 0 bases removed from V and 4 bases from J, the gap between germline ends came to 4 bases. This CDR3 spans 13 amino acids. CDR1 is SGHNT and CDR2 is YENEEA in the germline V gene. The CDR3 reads CASSLEGYNEQFF. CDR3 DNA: TGTGCCAGCAGCTTAGAGGGGTACAATGAGCAGTTCTTC. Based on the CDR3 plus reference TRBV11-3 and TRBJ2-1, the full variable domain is EAGVVQSPRYKIIEKKQPVAFWCNPISGHNTLYWYLQNLGQGPELLIRYENEEAVDDSQLPKDRFSAERLKGVDSTLKIQPAELGDSAVYLCASSLEGYNEQFFGPGTRLTVL.

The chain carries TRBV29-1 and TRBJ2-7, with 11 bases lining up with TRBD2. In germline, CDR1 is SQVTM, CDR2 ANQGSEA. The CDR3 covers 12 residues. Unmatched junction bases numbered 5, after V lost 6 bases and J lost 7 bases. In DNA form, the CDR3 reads TGCAGCGTAGCCGGGACTAGCGGTGAGCAGTACTTC. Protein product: CSVAGTSGEQYF.

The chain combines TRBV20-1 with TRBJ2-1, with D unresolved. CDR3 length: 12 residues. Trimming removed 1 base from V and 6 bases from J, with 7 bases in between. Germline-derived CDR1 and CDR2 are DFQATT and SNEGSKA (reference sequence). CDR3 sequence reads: CSARGRRNEQFF. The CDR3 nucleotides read TGCAGTGCTAGAGGGAGACGCAATGAGCAGTTCTTC.

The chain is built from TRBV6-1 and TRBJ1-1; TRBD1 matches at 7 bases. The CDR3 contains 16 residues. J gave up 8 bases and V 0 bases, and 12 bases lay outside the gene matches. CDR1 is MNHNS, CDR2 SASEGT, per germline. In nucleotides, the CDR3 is TGTGCCAGCAGTGAAGCTGTCGACAGGGCGTATCTCGAAGCTTTCTTT. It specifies CASSEAVDRAYLEAFF.

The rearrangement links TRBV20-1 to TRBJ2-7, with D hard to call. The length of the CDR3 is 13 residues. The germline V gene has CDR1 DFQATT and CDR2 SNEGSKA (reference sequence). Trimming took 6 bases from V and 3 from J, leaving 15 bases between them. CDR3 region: CSAKISSSYEQYF. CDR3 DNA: TGCAGTGCAAAGATCTCTAGTAGCTACGAGCAGTACTTC.

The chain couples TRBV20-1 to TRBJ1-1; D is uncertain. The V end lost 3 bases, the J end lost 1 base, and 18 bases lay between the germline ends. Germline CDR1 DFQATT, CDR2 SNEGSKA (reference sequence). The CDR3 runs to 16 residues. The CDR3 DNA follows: TGCAGTGCTAGGGGAACCGGCTTGAACTCGAACACTGAAGCTTTCTTT. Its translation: CSARGTGLNSNTEAFF.

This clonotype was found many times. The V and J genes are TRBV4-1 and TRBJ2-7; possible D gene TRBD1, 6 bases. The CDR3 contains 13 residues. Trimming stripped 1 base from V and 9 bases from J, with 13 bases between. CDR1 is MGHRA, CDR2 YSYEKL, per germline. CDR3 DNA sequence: TGCGCCAGCAGCCAAGGCCAAGGACAGTCGCAGTACTTC. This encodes CASSQGQGQSQYF.

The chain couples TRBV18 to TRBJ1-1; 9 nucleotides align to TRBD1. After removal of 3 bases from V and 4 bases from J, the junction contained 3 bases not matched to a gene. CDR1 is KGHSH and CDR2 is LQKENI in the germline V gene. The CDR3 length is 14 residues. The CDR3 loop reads CASSPDRGITEAFF. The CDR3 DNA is TGTGCCAGCTCACCGGACAGGGGAATCACTGAAGCTTTCTTT.

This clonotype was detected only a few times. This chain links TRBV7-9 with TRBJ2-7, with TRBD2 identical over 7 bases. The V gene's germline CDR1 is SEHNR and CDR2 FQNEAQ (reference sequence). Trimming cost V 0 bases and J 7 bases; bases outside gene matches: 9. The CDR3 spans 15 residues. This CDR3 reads CASSLAGGPSGEQYF. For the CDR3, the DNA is TGTGCCAGCAGCTTAGCGGGAGGGCCCTCGGGGGAGCAGTACTTC.

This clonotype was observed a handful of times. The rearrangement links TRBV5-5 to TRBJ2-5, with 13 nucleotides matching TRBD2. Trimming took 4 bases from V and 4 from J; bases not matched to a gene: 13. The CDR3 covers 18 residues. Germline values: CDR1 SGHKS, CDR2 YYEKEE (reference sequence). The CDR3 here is CASSIQPGTSGMGETQYF. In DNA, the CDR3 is TGTGCCAGCAGCATACAACCCGGGACTAGCGGGATGGGAGAGACCCAGTACTTC.

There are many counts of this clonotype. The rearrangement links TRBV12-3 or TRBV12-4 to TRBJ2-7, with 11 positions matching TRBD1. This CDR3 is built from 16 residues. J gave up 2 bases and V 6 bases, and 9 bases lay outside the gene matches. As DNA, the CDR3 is TGTGCCAGCAGCTTTGGGACAGGGGGGTTTCCCTACGAGCAGTACTTC. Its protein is CASSFGTGGFPYEQYF.

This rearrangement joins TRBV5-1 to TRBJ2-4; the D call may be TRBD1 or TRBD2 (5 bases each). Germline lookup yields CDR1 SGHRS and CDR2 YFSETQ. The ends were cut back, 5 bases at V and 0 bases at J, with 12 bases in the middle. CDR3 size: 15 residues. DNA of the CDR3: TGCGCCAGCAGGGGGGAGTCTCTAGCCAAAAACATTCAGTACTTC. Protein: CASRGESLAKNIQYF.

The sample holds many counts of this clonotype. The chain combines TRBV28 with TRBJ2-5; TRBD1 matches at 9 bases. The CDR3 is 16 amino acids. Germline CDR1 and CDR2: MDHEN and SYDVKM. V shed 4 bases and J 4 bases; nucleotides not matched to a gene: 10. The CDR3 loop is CASSSAGTGLAETQYF. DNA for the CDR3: TGTGCCAGCAGTTCCGCCGGGACAGGGTTGGCAGAGACCCAGTACTTC.

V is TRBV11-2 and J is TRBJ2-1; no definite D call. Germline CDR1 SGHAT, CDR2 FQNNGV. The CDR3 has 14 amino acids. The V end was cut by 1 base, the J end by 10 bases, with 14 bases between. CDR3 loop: CASSLAVTSGEQFF. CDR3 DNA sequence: TGTGCCAGCAGCTTAGCAGTGACATCAGGAGAGCAGTTCTTC.

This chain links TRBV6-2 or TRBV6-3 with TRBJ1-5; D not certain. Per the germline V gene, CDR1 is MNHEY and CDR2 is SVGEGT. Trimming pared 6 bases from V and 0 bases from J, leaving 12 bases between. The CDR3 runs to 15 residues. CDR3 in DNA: TGTGCCAGCAGACGTACACTGAATAGCAATCAGCCCCAGCATTTT. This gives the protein CASRRTLNSNQPQHF.

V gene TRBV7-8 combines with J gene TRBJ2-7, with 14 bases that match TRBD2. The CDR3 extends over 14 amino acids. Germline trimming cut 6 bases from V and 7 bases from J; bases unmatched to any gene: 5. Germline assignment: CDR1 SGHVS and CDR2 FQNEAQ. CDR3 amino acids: CASRGGLAGVEQYF. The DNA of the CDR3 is TGTGCCAGCAGAGGGGGACTAGCGGGAGTAGAGCAGTACTTC.

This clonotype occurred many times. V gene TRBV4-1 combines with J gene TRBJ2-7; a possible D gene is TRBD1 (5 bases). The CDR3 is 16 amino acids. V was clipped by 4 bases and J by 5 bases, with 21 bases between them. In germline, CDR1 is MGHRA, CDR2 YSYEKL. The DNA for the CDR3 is TGCGCCAGCAGCCGCGAAGGGAAAGGGGTTCGGCACGAGCAGTACTTC. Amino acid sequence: CASSREGKGVRHEQYF.

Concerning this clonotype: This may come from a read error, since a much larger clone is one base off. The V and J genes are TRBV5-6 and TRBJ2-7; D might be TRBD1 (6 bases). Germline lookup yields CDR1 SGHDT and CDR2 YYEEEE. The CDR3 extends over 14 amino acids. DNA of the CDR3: TGTGCCAGCCACCGGGACAAGAGGTCCTACGTGCAGTACTTC. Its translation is CASHRDKRSYVQYF.

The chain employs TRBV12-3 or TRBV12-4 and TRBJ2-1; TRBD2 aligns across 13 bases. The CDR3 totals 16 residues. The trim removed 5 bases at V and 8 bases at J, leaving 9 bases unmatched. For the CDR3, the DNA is TGTGCCAGCAGTCCTCAGACTAGCGGGAGGAGAGATGAGCAGTTCTTC. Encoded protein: CASSPQTSGRRDEQFF.

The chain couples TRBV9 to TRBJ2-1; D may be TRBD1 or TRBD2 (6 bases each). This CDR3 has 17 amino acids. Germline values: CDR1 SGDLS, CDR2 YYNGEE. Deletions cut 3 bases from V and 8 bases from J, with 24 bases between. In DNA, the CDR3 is TGTGCCAGCAGCGGGGGGGCTGCGGGACTTCAGTTTCATGAGCAGTTCTTC. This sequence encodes CASSGGAAGLQFHEQFF.

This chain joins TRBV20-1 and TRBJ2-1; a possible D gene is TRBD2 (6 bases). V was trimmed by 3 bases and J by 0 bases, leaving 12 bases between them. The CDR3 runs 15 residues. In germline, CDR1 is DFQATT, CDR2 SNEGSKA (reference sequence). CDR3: CSASSGGSSYNEQFF. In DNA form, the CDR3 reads TGCAGTGCTAGTAGCGGTGGGAGCTCCTACAATGAGCAGTTCTTC.

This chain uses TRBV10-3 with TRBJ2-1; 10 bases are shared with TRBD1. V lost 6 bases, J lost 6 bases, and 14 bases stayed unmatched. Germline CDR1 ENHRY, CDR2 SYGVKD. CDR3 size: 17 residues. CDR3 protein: CAISGDIRQGAGNEQFF. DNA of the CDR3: TGTGCCATCAGCGGAGATATTAGACAGGGGGCTGGCAATGAGCAGTTCTTC.

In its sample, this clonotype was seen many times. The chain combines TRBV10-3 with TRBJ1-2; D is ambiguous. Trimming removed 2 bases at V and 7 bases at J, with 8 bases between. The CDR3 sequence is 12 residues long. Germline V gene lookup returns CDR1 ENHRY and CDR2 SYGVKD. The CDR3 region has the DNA TGTGCCATCAGTGAGCGAGAGAGTGGCTACACCTTC. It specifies CAISERESGYTF.

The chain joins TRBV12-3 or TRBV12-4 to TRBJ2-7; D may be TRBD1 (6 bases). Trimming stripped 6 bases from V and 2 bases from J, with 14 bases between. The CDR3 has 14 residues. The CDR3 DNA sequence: TGTGCCAGCAGGGCCGCAGGGGTGGCCTACGAGCAGTACTTC. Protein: CASRAAGVAYEQYF.

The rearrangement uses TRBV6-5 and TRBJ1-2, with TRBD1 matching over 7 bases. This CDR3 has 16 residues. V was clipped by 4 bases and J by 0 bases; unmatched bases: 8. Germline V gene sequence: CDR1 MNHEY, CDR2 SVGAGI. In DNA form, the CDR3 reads TGTGCCAGCAGTTCCTCCGGGACAGTAACTAACTATGGCTACACCTTC. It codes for CASSSSGTVTNYGYTF.

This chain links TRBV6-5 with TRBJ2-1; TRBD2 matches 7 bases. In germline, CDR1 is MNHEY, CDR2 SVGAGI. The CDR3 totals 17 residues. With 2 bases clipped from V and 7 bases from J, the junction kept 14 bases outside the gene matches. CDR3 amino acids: CASSYATLREGRNEQFF. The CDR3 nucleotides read TGTGCCAGCAGTTACGCTACGTTGAGGGAGGGCCGGAATGAGCAGTTCTTC.

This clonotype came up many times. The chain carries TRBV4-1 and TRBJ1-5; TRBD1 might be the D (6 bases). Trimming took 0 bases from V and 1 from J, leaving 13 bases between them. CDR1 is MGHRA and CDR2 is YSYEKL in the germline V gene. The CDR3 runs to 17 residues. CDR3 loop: CASSQDETGLSNQPQHF. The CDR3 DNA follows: TGCGCCAGCAGCCAAGATGAAACAGGGTTAAGCAATCAGCCCCAGCATTTT.

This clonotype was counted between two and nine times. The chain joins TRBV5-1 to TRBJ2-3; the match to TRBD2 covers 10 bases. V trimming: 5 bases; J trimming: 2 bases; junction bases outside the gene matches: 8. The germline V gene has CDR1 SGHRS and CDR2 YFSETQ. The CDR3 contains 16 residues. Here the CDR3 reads CASSSTSGPSTDTQYF. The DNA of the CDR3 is TGCGCCAGCAGTTCGACTAGCGGGCCCTCCACAGATACGCAGTATTTT.

The chain's CDR3 is CASSPSSGSVNTGELFF. For the CDR3, the DNA is TGCGCCAGCAGCCCCTCTAGCGGGAGCGTTAACACCGGGGAGCTGTTTTTT. The chain has TRBV5-1 and TRBJ2-2; 10 bases align to TRBD2. The germline gives CDR1 SGHRS, CDR2 YFSETQ. This CDR3 region has 17 residues. The J segment lost 2 bases and the V segment lost 4 bases, leaving 8 bases of the junction unmatched.